The clone carrying this T cell receptor beta chain was seen a handful of times. Its target is not known. Reverse transcription of all isolated RNA meant that expressed TCRB transcripts were sequenced. Produced via immunoSEQ multiplex PCR; TCRdb's table is partial and in-frame only. The sample holds approximately 250,000 clones, approximately 11% seen once. This specimen comes from a study of beta chain features in type 1 diabetes. Looking at the study overall: The study found patients and healthy donors alike in age, gender and cell yields. Findings and caveats of the study: There were fewer insertions and more deletions at the VDJ junctions of type 1 diabetes patients. Moderate yet significant TCRB CDR3 shortening was seen in Type 1 diabetes patients in all four CD4+ subsets. Within patients, naive, central memory and Treg TCRB repertoires seemed more similar than within healthy donors.

Trimming pared 4 bases from V and 1 base from J, leaving 13 bases between. This CDR3 spans 15 amino acids. Germline V gene lookup returns CDR1 KGHSH and CDR2 LQKENI. V and J are TRBV18 and TRBJ2-5; TRBD2 is a possible D gene (5 bases). The clonotype was recovered from a man aged 25-40 years with type 1 diabetes. What was sequenced was naive CD4+ T cells from blood. The chain's CDR3 is CASSQRVGFQETQYF. The CDR3 nucleotides are TGTGCCAGCTCACAGAGGGTGGGCTTCCAAGAGACCCAGTACTTC.